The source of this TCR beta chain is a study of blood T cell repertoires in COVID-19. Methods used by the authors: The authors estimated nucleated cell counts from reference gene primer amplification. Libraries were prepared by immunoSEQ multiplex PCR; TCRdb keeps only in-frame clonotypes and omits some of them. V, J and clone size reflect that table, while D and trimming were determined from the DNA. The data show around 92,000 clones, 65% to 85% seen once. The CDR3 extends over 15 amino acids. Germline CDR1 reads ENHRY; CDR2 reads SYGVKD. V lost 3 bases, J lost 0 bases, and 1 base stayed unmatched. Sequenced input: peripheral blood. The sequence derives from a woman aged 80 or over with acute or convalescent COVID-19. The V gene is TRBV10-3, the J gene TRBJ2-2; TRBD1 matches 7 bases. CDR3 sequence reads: CAISEGGANTGELFF. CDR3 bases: TGTGCCATCAGTGAAGGGGGCGCGAACACCGGGGAGCTGTTTTTT.